The 29 T cell receptor beta chains listed next were all sequenced from one sample in a study of post-analysis software for immune sequencing data. Points from the study as a whole: Patients showed TRBV5-6, TRBV5-1 and TRBV20-1 among five TRBV segments more frequent than in controls.

Prepared TCR beta cDNA libraries contained unique molecular identifiers. Using its own MiXCR run on the PCR reads, TCRdb lists one record per CDR3 protein. Found here are about 200,000 distinct CDR3 sequences, roughly 30% of them singletons; the top ten hold 3% to 3.5%. No antigen has been identified for these receptors. Input material: blood. These receptors came from a girl younger than 18 with multiple sclerosis.

This clonotype was found many times. V gene TRBV12-3 or TRBV12-4 combines with J gene TRBJ1-6; D call uncertain. The CDR3 loop spans 14 amino acids. The V and J ends lost 8 bases and 7 bases respectively, with 15 bases between them. The CDR3 DNA reads TGTGCCAGCGACACGGCTAATTCAAATTCACCCCTCCACTTT. Encoded protein: CASDTANSNSPLHF.

V and J are TRBV5-5 and TRBJ1-5; D gene ambiguous. This CDR3 comprises 13 residues. The germline V gene encodes CDR1 SGHKS and CDR2 YYEKEE (reference sequence). Trimming shortened V by 5 bases and J by 9 bases, and 15 bases separated the two germline ends. This CDR3 reads CASSSNRRAPQHF. The CDR3, as DNA: TGTGCCAGCAGTTCGAACCGGAGGGCGCCCCAGCATTTT.

Here the CDR3 reads CSAIPPNRRGNQPQHF. The CDR3 region has the DNA TGCAGTGCTATCCCCCCCAATCGAAGGGGCAATCAGCCCCAGCATTTT. This chain joins TRBV20-1 and TRBJ1-5, with D uncertain. The CDR3 spans 16 residues. CDR1 DFQATT and CDR2 SNEGSKA come from the germline V gene (reference sequence). The V end was cut by 4 bases, the J end by 2 bases, with 18 bases between.

This clonotype was seen ten or more times. This chain joins TRBV12-3 or TRBV12-4 and TRBJ2-7; either TRBD1 or TRBD2 may fit D (6 bases each). V shed 2 bases and J shed 0 bases, with 11 bases lying between them. This CDR3 contains 15 residues. CDR3 sequence: CASSLTGASSYEQYF. For the CDR3, the DNA is TGTGCCAGCAGTTTAACGGGGGCCAGCTCCTACGAGCAGTACTTC.

This clonotype was counted at least ten times. V is TRBV20-1 and J is TRBJ2-1; weak D call: TRBD1 (5 bases). The CDR3 has 17 amino acids. V was cut by 3 bases and J by 3 bases, with 21 bases left in between. Looked up from germline, CDR1 is DFQATT and CDR2 is SNEGSKA (reference sequence). CDR3 protein: CSARSLSTGASYNEQFF. The CDR3 nucleotides are TGCAGTGCTAGGAGTCTTTCTACAGGCGCCAGCTACAATGAGCAGTTCTTC.

The gene calls are TRBV5-1 and TRBJ2-7; D not resolved. Germline lookup yields CDR1 SGHRS and CDR2 YFSETQ. V was cut by 3 bases and J by 7 bases, with 23 bases left in between. This CDR3 spans 16 amino acids. The CDR3 reads CASSSSPTSTMLEQYF. In DNA, the CDR3 is TGCGCCAGCAGCTCCAGTCCGACTTCTACGATGCTTGAGCAGTACTTC.

This clonotype occurred many times. The chain carries TRBV20-1 and TRBJ2-1; D remains unclear. The CDR3 loop spans 11 amino acids. V lost 3 bases and J 7 bases, leaving 7 bases between the germline ends. The germline CDR1 and CDR2 sequences are DFQATT and SNEGSKA (reference sequence). Here the CDR3 DNA reads TGCAGTGCTAGTAACTTTAATGAGCAGTTCTTC. Translating gives CSASNFNEQFF.

This clonotype was seen at least ten times. The chain employs TRBV15 and TRBJ2-1, with 15 nucleotides matching TRBD2. The CDR3 sequence is 20 residues long. CDR1 LNHNV and CDR2 YYDKDF come from the germline V gene (reference sequence). The J segment lost 0 bases and the V segment lost 5 bases, leaving 11 bases of the junction unmatched. This CDR3 is CATSLSPGLAGGSSYNEQFF. The CDR3 nucleotides read TGTGCCACCAGCTTATCTCCGGGACTAGCGGGAGGCAGCTCCTACAATGAGCAGTTCTTC.

This clonotype was observed at least ten times. This sequence joins TRBV3-1 and TRBJ2-7; no reliable D call. Germline values: CDR1 LGHDT, CDR2 YNNKEL (reference sequence). This CDR3 has 15 amino acids. Trimming stripped 0 bases from V and 3 bases from J, with 12 bases between. CDR3 loop: CASSQDSQLIYEQYF. The CDR3 bases are TGTGCCAGCAGCCAAGATTCACAGCTAATCTACGAGCAGTACTTC.

The sample holds a few counts of this clonotype. V gene TRBV20-1 combines with J gene TRBJ1-5; the match to TRBD1 covers 8 bases. This CDR3 comprises 14 residues. V lost 6 bases to trimming and J lost 4 bases; unmatched junction nucleotides: 8. CDR1 and CDR2 (germline): DFQATT, SNEGSKA (reference sequence). The CDR3 loop reads CSATHRGTNQPQHF. Written as DNA, the CDR3 is TGCAGTGCGACGCACAGGGGGACTAATCAGCCCCAGCATTTT.

V usage is TRBV20-1 and J usage is TRBJ2-2; weak D call: TRBD2 (5 bases). From germline, CDR1 is DFQATT and CDR2 SNEGSKA (reference sequence). This CDR3 has 12 amino acids. V was pared by 2 bases and J by 7 bases, with 8 bases between. CDR3 in DNA: TGCAGTGCTAGACGCGGGTTCGGGGAGCTGTTTTTT. This encodes CSARRGFGELFF.

This clonotype appeared once. With a much larger clone just one base away, this may be a read error. The final CDR3 position lacks the conserved phenylalanine or tryptophan, pointing to a likely read error. The chain recombines TRBV6-4 with TRBJ2-1; D not certain. This CDR3 contains 13 residues. Germline V gene data show CDR1 as MRHNA and CDR2 as SNTAGT. V was trimmed by 4 bases and J by 2 bases, leaving 6 bases between them. This CDR3 is CASSGTTYNEQFL. CDR3 nucleotide sequence: TGTGCCAGCAGTGGCACAACCTACAATGAGCAGTTCTTA.

The J gene is TRBJ2-3, the V gene TRBV30, with 7 bases lining up with TRBD2. Trimming took 0 bases from V and 6 from J; bases not matched to a gene: 6. From germline, CDR1 is GTSNPN and CDR2 SVGIG (reference sequence). The CDR3 has 14 residues. The CDR3 protein is CAWSVRGGPDTQYF. The CDR3 DNA is TGTGCCTGGAGTGTGCGGGGAGGGCCGGATACGCAGTATTTT.

This clonotype was seen only a few times. This chain links TRBV7-6 with TRBJ1-1; D remains ambiguous. CDR1 and CDR2 from the germline V gene are SGHVS and FNYEAQ. The CDR3 loop spans 13 amino acids. Trimming removed 5 bases at V and 5 bases at J, with 12 bases between. This CDR3 reads CASSPLGRTEAFF. The CDR3 DNA sequence: TGTGCCAGCAGCCCTTTGGGTAGGACTGAAGCTTTCTTT.

In this sample, this clonotype turned up many times. The chain has TRBV3-1 and TRBJ2-7, with a possible D match to TRBD2 (5 bases). The CDR3 loop spans 15 amino acids. V lost 0 bases and J lost 4, with 13 bases in between. CDR1 LGHDT and CDR2 YNNKEL come from the germline V gene (reference sequence). The CDR3 protein is CASSQEWTGSYEQYF. CDR3 bases: TGTGCCAGCAGCCAAGAATGGACTGGGTCGTACGAGCAGTACTTC.

This chain uses TRBV5-6 with TRBJ2-5, with 9 bases that match TRBD1. This CDR3 is built from 16 residues. With 2 bases clipped from V and 11 bases from J, the junction kept 16 bases outside the gene matches. Germline-derived CDR1 and CDR2 are SGHDT and YYEEEE. Here the CDR3 reads CASSFIPTGGDHEQYF. The CDR3 coding sequence is TGTGCCAGCAGCTTTATCCCGACAGGGGGTGACCATGAGCAGTACTTC.

This clonotype was observed many times. The chain uses TRBV5-1 and TRBJ2-7, with D perhaps matching TRBD1 (6 bases). Germline CDR1 SGHRS, CDR2 YFSETQ. Trimming removed 4 bases at V and 5 bases at J, with 22 bases between. The CDR3 is made up of 16 amino acids. The CDR3 sequence: CASSAGQNLVNDEQYF. In DNA form, the CDR3 reads TGCGCCAGCAGCGCCGGACAGAATCTCGTCAACGACGAGCAGTACTTC.

This clonotype was seen a few times. The chain recombines TRBV5-1 with TRBJ2-5; 11 nucleotides align to TRBD2. The trim removed 0 bases at V and 3 bases at J, leaving 4 bases unmatched. Germline assignment: CDR1 SGHRS and CDR2 YFSETQ. This CDR3 spans 16 amino acids. In DNA form, the CDR3 reads TGCGCCAGCAGCTTGGCATTGACTAGCGGGAAAGAGACCCAGTACTTC. It is translated as CASSLALTSGKETQYF. Full variable domain (remainder filled in from reference TRBV5-1 and TRBJ2-5): KAGVTQTPRYLIKTRGQQVTLSCSPISGHRSVSWYQQTPGQGLQFLFEYFSETQRNKGNFPGRFSGRQFSNSRSEMNVSTLELGDSALYLCASSLALTSGKETQYFGPGTRLLVL.

There are a few counts of this clonotype. The J gene is TRBJ2-1, the V gene TRBV4-2, with D possibly called TRBD1 or TRBD2 (5 bases each). The CDR3 loop spans 15 amino acids. Trimming removed 0 bases at V and 9 bases at J, with 15 bases between. CDR1 is LGHNA, CDR2 YNFKEQ, per germline. CDR3: CASSQEGERTAEQFF. The CDR3 nucleotides are TGTGCCAGCAGCCAAGAGGGGGAAAGGACCGCTGAGCAGTTCTTC.

This clonotype was seen a few times. The genes are TRBV20-1 and TRBJ2-1; D might be TRBD2 (5 bases). The CDR3 consists of 14 residues. Trimming took off 0 bases at V and 8 bases at J, with 14 bases between the two ends. Germline V CDR1 and CDR2: DFQATT, SNEGSKA (reference sequence). CDR3 sequence (DNA): TGCAGTGCTAGAGAGGGGTCCCAGAGGGATGAGCAGTTCTTC. Protein: CSAREGSQRDEQFF.

This rearrangement joins TRBV11-2 to TRBJ2-4; D perhaps matches TRBD2 (6 bases). The germline V gene has CDR1 SGHAT and CDR2 FQNNGV. CDR3 length: 16 amino acids. Trimming cost V 4 bases and J 6 bases, with 19 bases left between them. CDR3 in DNA: TGTGCCAGCAGCTCCGGACTAAAACGGAATCCAAACATTCAGTACTTC. It yields the protein CASSSGLKRNPNIQYF.

V gene TRBV5-1 combines with J gene TRBJ1-1; 8 bases fit TRBD1. The CDR3 runs 16 residues. V dropped 2 bases and J dropped 0; count of bases not matched to a gene: 6. From germline, CDR1 is SGHRS and CDR2 YFSETQ. CDR3 sequence: CASSLGDRSMNTEAFF. The CDR3 DNA sequence: TGCGCCAGCAGCTTAGGGGACAGGTCCATGAACACTGAAGCTTTCTTT.

The V gene is TRBV7-2, the J gene TRBJ2-3; D may be TRBD2 (6 bases). CDR1 is SGHTA, CDR2 FQGNSA, per germline. The CDR3 is made up of 15 amino acids. V lost 3 bases and J 5 bases, leaving 15 bases between the germline ends. The CDR3 nucleotides read TGTGCCAGCAGCTTGTGGGGCGGGGCTGAAGATACGCAGTATTTT. This sequence encodes CASSLWGGAEDTQYF.

This clonotype was recorded at least ten times. The rearrangement uses TRBV5-1 and TRBJ2-1, with D perhaps matching TRBD1 or TRBD2 (5 bases each). Germline values: CDR1 SGHRS, CDR2 YFSETQ. CDR3 length equals 11 residues. V was clipped by 4 bases and J by 8 bases, with 7 bases between them. The CDR3 nucleotides read TGCGCCAGCAGCCCGGGGCATGAGCAGTTCTTC. This gives the protein CASSPGHEQFF.

This clonotype was seen a handful of times. This chain uses TRBV5-5 with TRBJ1-1; 8 bases match TRBD1. Germline CDR1 and CDR2: SGHKS and YYEKEE (reference sequence). The CDR3 extends over 14 amino acids. J lost 4 bases, V lost 0 bases, and 2 bases had no gene match. The CDR3 spells CASSLDRGTTEAFF. The CDR3 nucleotides read TGTGCCAGCAGCTTGGACAGGGGGACCACTGAAGCTTTCTTT.

The chain joins TRBV10-1 to TRBJ2-5, with a weak D call TRBD2 (6 bases). The CDR3 covers 14 residues. Germline CDR1 and CDR2: WNHNN and SYGVQD (reference sequence). Trimming pared 2 bases from V and 13 bases from J, leaving 20 bases between. The chain's CDR3 is CASSEAGRAGERYF. The CDR3 DNA sequence: TGCGCCAGCAGTGAGGCGGGACGGGCTGGTGAGCGGTACTTC.

This clonotype was observed many times. The CDR3 DNA reads TGTGCCAGCAGTTCCTTAGCGGGAGGAACTGGGGCCAACGTCCTGACTTTC. Translated, it gives CASSSLAGGTGANVLTF. The V call is TRBV27, the J call TRBJ2-6; 10 bases agree with TRBD2. The CDR3 spans 17 residues. Trimming removed 4 bases from V and 2 bases from J; junction bases left unmatched: 5. Germline CDR1 reads MNHEY; CDR2 reads SMNVEV (reference sequence).

The chain couples TRBV5-1 to TRBJ2-1, with D tentatively TRBD2 (6 bases). V lost 0 bases to trimming and J lost 6 bases, with 13 bases between them. The CDR3 is made up of 15 amino acids. The V gene's germline CDR1 is SGHRS and CDR2 YFSETQ. CDR3 sequence (DNA): TGCGCCAGCAGCTTGGCCGGGAGCGGAACCAATGAGCAGTTCTTC. It translates to CASSLAGSGTNEQFF.

This clonotype has at least ten counts. One junction end disagrees with the germline gene, perhaps due to a read error. This chain connects TRBV29-1 to TRBJ2-5; D might be TRBD2 (5 bases). Per the germline V gene, CDR1 is SQVTM and CDR2 is ANQGSEA. The CDR3 has 13 amino acids. The CDR3: CSLERTRRETQYF. CDR3 bases: TGCAGCCTTGAGCGGACTCGGCGAGAGACCCAGTACTTC.